This TCR beta chain was recovered during a study of shared clonotypes between healthy human individuals. In germline, CDR1 is MGHRA, CDR2 YSYEKL. Deletions cut 1 base from V and 2 bases from J, with 8 bases between. The CDR3 has 14 residues. Naive-designated CD8 cells lacked CD45RO, were positively enriched for CCR7, and omitted terminally differentiated effector memory CD45RA+ cells. Profiling relied on immunoSEQ multiplex PCR, and the TCRdb table lists in-frame clones only, not all of them. The sample has about 1,900,000 clones; about 95% are singletons. The clonotype originates from a man aged 18-30 years in good health. What was sequenced was naive CD8+ T cells sorted from blood. V is TRBV4-1 and J is TRBJ2-5, with unresolved D. This chain's CDR3 is CASSQVWQQETQYF. The CDR3 coding sequence is TGCGCCAGCAGCCAAGTTTGGCAACAAGAGACCCAGTACTTC.